This note documents a single T cell receptor beta chain sequence. The antigen is unknown. The data are from a study of CD8 T cells in ankylosing spondylitis. Study-wide results and caveats: About eight highly homologous variants made up a TCR beta motif that seemed to typify ankylosing spondylitis blood. Researchers report that disease-linked clones proved CD8+ and relatively rare in peripheral blood.

TCRdb analysed the 5' RACE reads with MiXCR anew, one entry per CDR3 protein. The sample carries hundreds of thousands of distinct CDR3 sequences, roughly a sixth recorded once. J gave up 2 bases and V 4 bases, and 8 bases lay outside the gene matches. The CDR3 extends over 17 amino acids. Germline V gene data show CDR1 as LGHDT and CDR2 as YNNKEL (reference sequence). The rearrangement uses TRBV3-1 and TRBJ2-7, with TRBD2 identical over 13 bases. Sequencing was done on a sample of blood, either unsorted or a sorted T cell fraction (not recorded which). The clonotype was recovered from a male donor with ankylosing spondylitis. CDR3 in amino acids: CASSPVRLAGGTYEQYF. The CDR3 region has the DNA TGTGCCAGCAGCCCCGTTAGACTAGCGGGAGGCACCTACGAGCAGTACTTC.